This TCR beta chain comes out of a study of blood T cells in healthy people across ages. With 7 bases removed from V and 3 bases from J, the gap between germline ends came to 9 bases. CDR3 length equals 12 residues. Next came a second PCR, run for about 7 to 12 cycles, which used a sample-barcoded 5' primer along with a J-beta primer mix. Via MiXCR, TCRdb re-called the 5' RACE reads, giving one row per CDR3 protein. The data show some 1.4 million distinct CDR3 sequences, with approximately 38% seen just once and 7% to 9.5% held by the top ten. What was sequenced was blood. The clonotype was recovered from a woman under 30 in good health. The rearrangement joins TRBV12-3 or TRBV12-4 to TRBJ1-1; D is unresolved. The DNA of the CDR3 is TGTGCCAGCACCAAGACTTACACTGAAGCTTTCTTT. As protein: CASTKTYTEAFF.